This TCR beta chain was identified during a study of blood T cell repertoires in COVID-19. About this clone itself: This sample includes further DNA sequences coding for the same CDR3.

CDR3 length: 14 residues. Germline V CDR1 and CDR2: SGHRS, YFSETQ. Trimming removed 1 base from V and 2 bases from J; junction bases left unmatched: 1. The protocol was immunoSEQ multiplex PCR, while the TCRdb copy is restricted to in-frame clones and leaves out a portion. The sample consists of roughly 200,000 clones, 65% to 85% of them appearing once. The origin of this receptor is a man aged 50 to 59 with active or convalescent COVID-19. The chain links TRBV5-1 to TRBJ2-7; 9 nucleotides match TRBD1. The sample taken for sequencing was peripheral blood. The CDR3 is CASSLNRGPYEQYF. DNA for the CDR3: TGCGCCAGCAGCTTGAACAGGGGGCCCTACGAGCAGTACTTC.